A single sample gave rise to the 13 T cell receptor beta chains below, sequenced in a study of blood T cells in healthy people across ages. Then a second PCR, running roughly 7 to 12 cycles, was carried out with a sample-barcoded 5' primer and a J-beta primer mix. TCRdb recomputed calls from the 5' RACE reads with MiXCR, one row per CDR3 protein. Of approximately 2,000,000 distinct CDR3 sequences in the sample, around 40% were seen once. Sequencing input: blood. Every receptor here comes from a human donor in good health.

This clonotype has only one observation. The CDR3 protein is CASSYFQGQGASDYGYTF. The CDR3 nucleotides read TGTGCCAGCAGTTACTTCCAGGGACAGGGGGCGTCTGACTATGGCTACACCTTC. This chain joins TRBV6-2 or TRBV6-3 and TRBJ1-2; TRBD1 aligns across 12 bases. CDR3 length: 18 residues. After removal of 1 base from V and 3 bases from J, the junction contained 9 bases not matched to a gene. Germline CDR1 is MNHEY and CDR2 is SVGEGT.

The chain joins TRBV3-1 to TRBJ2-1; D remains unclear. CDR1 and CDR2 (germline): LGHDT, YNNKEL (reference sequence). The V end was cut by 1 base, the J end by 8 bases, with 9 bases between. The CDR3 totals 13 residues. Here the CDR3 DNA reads TGTGCCAGCAGCCAAGTGGGGTACTATGAGCAGTTCTTC. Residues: CASSQVGYYEQFF.

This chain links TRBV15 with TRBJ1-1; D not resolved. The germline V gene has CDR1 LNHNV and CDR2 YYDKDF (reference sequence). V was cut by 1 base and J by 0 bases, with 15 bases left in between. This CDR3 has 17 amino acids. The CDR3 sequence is CATSRVGNGLMNTEAFF. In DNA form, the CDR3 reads TGTGCCACCAGCAGAGTAGGGAACGGGCTCATGAACACTGAAGCTTTCTTT. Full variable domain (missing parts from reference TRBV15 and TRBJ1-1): DAMVIQNPRYQVTQFGKPVTLSCSQTLNHNVMYWYQQKSSQAPKLLFHYYDKDFNNEADTPDNFQSRRPNTSFCFLDIRSPGLGDTAMYLCATSRVGNGLMNTEAFFGQGTRLTVV.

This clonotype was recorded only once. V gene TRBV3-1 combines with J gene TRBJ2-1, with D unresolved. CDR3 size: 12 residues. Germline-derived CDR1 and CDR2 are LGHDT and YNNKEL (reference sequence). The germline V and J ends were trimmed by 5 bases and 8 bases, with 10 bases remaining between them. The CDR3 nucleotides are TGTGCCAGCAGCTATCGGACCCATGAGCAGTTCTTC. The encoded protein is CASSYRTHEQFF.

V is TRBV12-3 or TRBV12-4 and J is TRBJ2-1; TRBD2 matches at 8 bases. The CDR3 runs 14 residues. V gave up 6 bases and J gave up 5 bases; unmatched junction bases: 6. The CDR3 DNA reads TGTGCCAGCAGGTTCGGGACTAGTCACAATGAGCAGTTCTTC. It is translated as CASRFGTSHNEQFF.

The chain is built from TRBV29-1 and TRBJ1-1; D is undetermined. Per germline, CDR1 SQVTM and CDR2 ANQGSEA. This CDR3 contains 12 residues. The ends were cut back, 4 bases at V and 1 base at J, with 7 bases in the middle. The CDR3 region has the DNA TGCAGCGTTGTCGTGTGGAACACTGAAGCTTTCTTT. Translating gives CSVVVWNTEAFF.

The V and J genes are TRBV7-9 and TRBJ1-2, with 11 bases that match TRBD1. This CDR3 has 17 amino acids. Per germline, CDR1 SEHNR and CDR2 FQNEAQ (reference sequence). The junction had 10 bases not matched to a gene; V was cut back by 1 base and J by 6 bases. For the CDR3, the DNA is TGTGCCAGCAGCTTAGACTCCACCGGGACAGGGGGGGATGGCTACACCTTC. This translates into CASSLDSTGTGGDGYTF.

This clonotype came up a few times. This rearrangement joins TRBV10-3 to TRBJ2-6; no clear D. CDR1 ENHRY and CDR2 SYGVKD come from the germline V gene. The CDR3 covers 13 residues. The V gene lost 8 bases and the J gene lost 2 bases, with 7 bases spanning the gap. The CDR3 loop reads CAIGLAGANVLTF. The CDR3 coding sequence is TGTGCCATCGGGCTGGCTGGGGCCAACGTCCTGACTTTC.

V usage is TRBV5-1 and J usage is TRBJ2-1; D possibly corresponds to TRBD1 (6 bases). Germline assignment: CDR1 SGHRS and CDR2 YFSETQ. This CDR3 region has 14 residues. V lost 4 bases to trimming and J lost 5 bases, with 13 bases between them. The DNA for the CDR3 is TGCGCCAGCAGCATACTAACAGGGAACAATGAGCAGTTCTTC. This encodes CASSILTGNNEQFF.

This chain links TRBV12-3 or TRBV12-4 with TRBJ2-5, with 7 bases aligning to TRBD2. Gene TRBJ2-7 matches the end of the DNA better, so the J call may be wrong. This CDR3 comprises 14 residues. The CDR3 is CASTPRVGGYEQYF. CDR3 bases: TGTGCCAGCACTCCAAGGGTGGGAGGGTACGAGCAGTACTTC.

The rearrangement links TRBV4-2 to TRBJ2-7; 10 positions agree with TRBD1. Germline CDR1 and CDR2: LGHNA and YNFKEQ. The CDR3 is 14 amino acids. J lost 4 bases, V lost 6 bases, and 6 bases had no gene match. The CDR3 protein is CASRETGGRYEQYF. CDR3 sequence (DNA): TGTGCCAGCAGGGAGACAGGGGGCCGATACGAGCAGTACTTC.

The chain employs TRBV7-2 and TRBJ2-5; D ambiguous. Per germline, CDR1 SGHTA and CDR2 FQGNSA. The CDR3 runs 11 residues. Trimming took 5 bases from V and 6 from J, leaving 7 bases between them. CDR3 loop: CASSARQTQYF. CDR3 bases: TGTGCCAGCAGCGCAAGACAGACCCAGTACTTC.

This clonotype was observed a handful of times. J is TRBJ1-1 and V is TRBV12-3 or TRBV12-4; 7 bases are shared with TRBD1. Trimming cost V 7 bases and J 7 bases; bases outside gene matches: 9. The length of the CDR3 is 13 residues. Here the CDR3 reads CASKMTGSGEAFF. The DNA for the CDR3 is TGTGCCAGCAAGATGACAGGGTCGGGTGAAGCTTTCTTT.